The rows below give T cell receptor beta chains drawn from one sample of a study of identical twins. Using its own MiXCR run on the 5' RACE reads, TCRdb lists one record per CDR3 protein. Altogether about 300,000 distinct CDR3 sequences are present, about 12% being singletons, with the ten largest covering about 7%. This same sample was also part of a study on yellow fever vaccine responses in identical twins.

Sequenced sample: CD8+ T cells sorted from blood. All receptors derive from a woman aged 18-30 years in good health. Both conserved end residues are trimmed from each CDR3. Part of the rows lack a size; the others show once, few, many or a class for expanded clones.

size | J | V | CDR3
many | TRBJ1-4 | TRBV12-5 | ASGSTGGKLF
NA | TRBJ2-2 | TRBV12-3/TRBV12-4 | ASSWGREDSTGELF
NA | TRBJ2-1 | TRBV5-6 | ASSLGVGTSGDEQF
NA | TRBJ2-3 | TRBV27 | ASSVLAGNTDTQY
few | TRBJ2-2 | TRBV7-2 | ASSLSDIVRRQDSTGELF
NA | TRBJ2-7 | TRBV7-6 | ASSLSRQSVPFEQY
NA | TRBJ2-3 | TRBV11-2 | ASSHGLAGLGNTDTQY
many | TRBJ2-6 | TRBV5-1 | ASSDRFSGANVLT
NA | TRBJ2-2 | TRBV28 | ASSRLAGELF
few | TRBJ2-7 | TRBV24-1 | ATSDFKGTPGTYEQY